This T cell receptor beta chain was documented in a study of CD8+ T cells in alopecia areata. Germline CDR1 reads SGHNT; CDR2 reads YYREEE (reference sequence). After removal of 2 bases from V and 5 bases from J, the junction contained 12 bases not matched to a gene. The CDR3 has 16 amino acids. Treatment denoted: oral pan-JAK inhibitor, 5-10 mg twice daily. Patients with alopecia areata provided lesional scalp punch biopsies as well as peripheral blood. A remark on this clone: Its antigen remains unknown.

Study results and caveats: Researchers report lesional scalp, most notably alopecia totalis/universalis, outstripped normal scalp in clonality.

RNA was extracted and reverse transcribed into cDNA as the sequencing template. Data came from immunoSEQ multiplex PCR; TCRdb stores just in-frame clones and leaves some out. The profile shows about 110,000 clones, around 53% of them singletons. This material consisted of CD8+ T cells sorted from blood, taken at week 24, from a patient treated with tofacitinib. The rearrangement uses TRBV5-4 and TRBJ2-5, with 7 bases aligning to TRBD1. This clonotype was sampled from a human donor with alopecia areata. The CDR3 loop reads CASSLALDRVMETQYF. The CDR3 nucleotides are TGTGCCAGCAGCTTAGCCCTTGACAGGGTTATGGAGACCCAGTACTTC.